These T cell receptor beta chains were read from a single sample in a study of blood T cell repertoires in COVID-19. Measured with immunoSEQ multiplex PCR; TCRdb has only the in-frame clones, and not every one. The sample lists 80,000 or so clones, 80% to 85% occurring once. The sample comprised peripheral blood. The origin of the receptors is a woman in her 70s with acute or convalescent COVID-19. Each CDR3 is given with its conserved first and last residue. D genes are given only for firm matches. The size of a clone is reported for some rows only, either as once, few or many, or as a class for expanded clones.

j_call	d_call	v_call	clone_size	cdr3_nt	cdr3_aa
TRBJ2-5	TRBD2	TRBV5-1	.	TGCGCCAGCAGCTTAGGGACTAGCGGCGGGGAGACCCAGTACTTC	CASSLGTSGGETQYF
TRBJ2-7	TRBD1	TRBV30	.	TGTGCCTGGACCCTCAAGGGACAGGGGCAATACGAGCAGTACTTC	CAWTLKGQGQYEQYF
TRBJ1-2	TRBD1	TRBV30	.	TGTGCCTGGAATAGGGACAGGGGAAACTATGGCTACACCTTC	CAWNRDRGNYGYTF
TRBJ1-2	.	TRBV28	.	TGTGCCAGCAGCGGCCCGAGACAGAGAAACTATGGCTACACCTTC	CASSGPRQRNYGYTF
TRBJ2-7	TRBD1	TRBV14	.	TGTGCCAGCAGCCAAAACCCGGGACAGGGCCCCTACGAGCAGTACTTC	CASSQNPGQGPYEQYF
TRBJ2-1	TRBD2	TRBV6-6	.	TGTGCCAGCAGATCAACTAGCGCCTCCTACAATGAGCAGTTCTTC	CASRSTSASYNEQFF
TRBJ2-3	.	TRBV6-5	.	TGTGCCAGCAGCCTAGCCTGGAGCACAGATACGCAGTATTTT	CASSLAWSTDTQYF
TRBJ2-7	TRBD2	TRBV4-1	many	TGCGCCAGCAGCCAAAGGGGAGGGGACGAGCAGTACTTC	CASSQRGGDEQYF
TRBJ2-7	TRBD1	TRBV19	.	TGTGCCAGTAGTACAGGACAGGGGCGGGAGCAGTACTTC	CASSTGQGREQYF
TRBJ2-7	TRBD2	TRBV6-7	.	TGTGCCACCAACATCGCGGGAGGGCCTGACGAGCAGTACTTC	CATNIAGGPDEQYF
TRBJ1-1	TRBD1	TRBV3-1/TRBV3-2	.	TGTGCCAGCAGCCAGGCCGGGACAGGGGAAGCTTTCTTT	CASSQAGTGEAFF
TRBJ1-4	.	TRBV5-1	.	TGCGCCAGCAGCTTGGGCGGGGCGAGGCCTAATGAAAAACTGTTTTTT	CASSLGGARPNEKLFF
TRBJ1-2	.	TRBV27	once	TGTGCCAGCACAAAGTACCGGGGTAACTATGGCTACACCTTC	CASTKYRGNYGYTF
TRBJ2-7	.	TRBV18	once	TGTGCCAGCTCACCATCTTCCTATGCACAGGGCGAGCAGTACTTC	CASSPSSYAQGEQYF
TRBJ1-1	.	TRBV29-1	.	TGCAGCGCAAGACCAAGGTTCGGGGAGAACACTGAAGCTTTCTTT	CSARPRFGENTEAFF
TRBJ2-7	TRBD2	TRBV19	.	TGTGCCAGTAGTATACATAGCGGGAACTACGACGAGCAGTACTTC	CASSIHSGNYDEQYF
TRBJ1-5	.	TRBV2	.	TGTGCCAGCAGTTCCAGACAGAATAATCAGCCCCAGCATTTT	CASSSRQNNQPQHF
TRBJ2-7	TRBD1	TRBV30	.	TGTGCCTGGAGTCTTACCGGACAGGGGGGTTCCTACGAGCAGTACTTC	CAWSLTGQGGSYEQYF
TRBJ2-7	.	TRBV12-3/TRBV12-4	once	TGTGCCAGCAGTCGGACAAACTACGAGCAGTACTTC	CASSRTNYEQYF
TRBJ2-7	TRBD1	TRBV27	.	TGTGCCAGCAGCCGAACCCAAGGGGGCGCGAAAAACGAGCAGTACTTC	CASSRTQGGAKNEQYF
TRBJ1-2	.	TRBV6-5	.	TGTGCCAGCAGGGGGGTCGGGGGGAGCCGCTACACCTTC	CASRGVGGSRYTF
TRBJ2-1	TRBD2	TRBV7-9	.	TGTGCCAGCGGTCTAGAACACTTGGGACTAGCGGGAGTCTACAATGAGCAGTTCTTC	CASGLEHLGLAGVYNEQFF